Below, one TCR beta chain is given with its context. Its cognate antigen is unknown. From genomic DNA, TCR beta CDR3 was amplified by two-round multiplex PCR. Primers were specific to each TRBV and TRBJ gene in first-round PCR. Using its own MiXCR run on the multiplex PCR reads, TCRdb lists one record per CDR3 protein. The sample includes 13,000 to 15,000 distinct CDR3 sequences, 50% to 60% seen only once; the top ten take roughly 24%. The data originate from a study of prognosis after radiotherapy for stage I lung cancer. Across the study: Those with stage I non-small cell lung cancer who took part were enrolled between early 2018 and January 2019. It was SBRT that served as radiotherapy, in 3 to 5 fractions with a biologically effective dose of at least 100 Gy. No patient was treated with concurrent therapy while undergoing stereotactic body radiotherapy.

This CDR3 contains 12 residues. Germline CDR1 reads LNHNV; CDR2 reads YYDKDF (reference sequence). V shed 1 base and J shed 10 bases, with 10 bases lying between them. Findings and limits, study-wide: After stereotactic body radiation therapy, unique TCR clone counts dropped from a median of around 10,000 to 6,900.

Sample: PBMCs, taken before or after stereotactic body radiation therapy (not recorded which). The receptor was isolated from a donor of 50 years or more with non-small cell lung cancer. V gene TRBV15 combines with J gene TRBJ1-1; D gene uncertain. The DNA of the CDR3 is TGTGCCACCAGCAGAGGTAGGGTGGGAGCTTTCTTT. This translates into CATSRGRVGAFF.